A single sample is the source of the 31 T cell receptor beta chains below, sequenced in a study of blood T cell repertoires in COVID-19. Here immunoSEQ multiplex PCR was the method, and the copy in TCRdb shows in-frame clones only, minus some. The table records 210,000 or so clones, about four fifths of them present only once. Sequencing was performed on PBMCs or T cells enriched from blood (not recorded which). Receptors originate from a woman aged 50 to 65 who had been exposed to COVID-19.

The CDR3 loop reads CASTGLAGTSSYEQYF. The CDR3 DNA follows: TGTGCCAGTACGGGACTAGCGGGTACCAGCTCCTACGAGCAGTACTTC. The rearrangement uses TRBV2 and TRBJ2-7; TRBD2 agrees at 12 bases. The CDR3 consists of 16 residues. From germline, CDR1 is SNHLY and CDR2 FYNNEI. Germline trimming cut 9 bases from V and 0 bases from J; bases unmatched to any gene: 9.

V and J are TRBV15 and TRBJ2-6, with 12 bases matching TRBD1. This CDR3 comprises 16 residues. Per the germline V gene, CDR1 is LNHNV and CDR2 is YYDKDF (reference sequence). After removal of 0 bases from V and 13 bases from J, the junction contained 7 bases not matched to a gene. The chain's CDR3 is CATSREWGQGARVLTF. The DNA for the CDR3 is TGTGCCACCAGCAGAGAATGGGGACAGGGGGCCAGGGTCCTGACTTTC. Filled out from reference TRBV15 and TRBJ2-6, the complete variable domain reads DAMVIQNPRYQVTQFGKPVTLSCSQTLNHNVMYWYQQKSSQAPKLLFHYYDKDFNNEADTPDNFQSRRPNTSFCFLDIRSPGLGDTAMYLCATSREWGQGARVLTFGAGSRLTVL.

The chain uses TRBV19 and TRBJ1-1; TRBD1 aligns across 7 bases. The V gene end was trimmed by 4 bases and the J gene end by 1 base; junction bases not matched to a gene: 3. The germline gives CDR1 LNHDA, CDR2 SQIVND (reference sequence). The CDR3 length is 14 residues. Here the CDR3 DNA reads TGTGCCAGTAGTAAGGGACAGAGGAACACTGAAGCTTTCTTT. Translated: CASSKGQRNTEAFF.

The gene calls are TRBV7-2 and TRBJ2-1, with TRBD2 identical over 11 bases. CDR1 SGHTA and CDR2 FQGNSA come from the germline V gene. V gave up 4 bases and J gave up 7 bases; unmatched junction bases: 6. This CDR3 spans 15 amino acids. This CDR3 is CASSSRTSGRNEQFF. The CDR3 nucleotides are TGTGCCAGCAGCTCTCGGACTAGCGGGCGGAATGAGCAGTTCTTC.

The rearrangement uses TRBV11-2 and TRBJ1-2, with D perhaps matching TRBD1 (5 bases). There are 13 residues in the CDR3. Germline CDR1 SGHAT, CDR2 FQNNGV. The ends were cut back, 4 bases at V and 4 bases at J, with 10 bases in the middle. The CDR3 is CASSSPDTYGYTF. DNA of the CDR3: TGTGCCAGCAGCTCTCCGGACACCTATGGCTACACCTTC.

This clone was seen once. The chain has TRBV2 and TRBJ1-5; no definite D call. Deletions cut 2 bases from V and 0 bases from J, with 5 bases between. This CDR3 is 14 amino acids long. Per germline, CDR1 SNHLY and CDR2 FYNNEI. CDR3 coding DNA: TGTGCCAGCAGTGAACAGAATAGCAATCAGCCCCAGCATTTT. Its translation is CASSEQNSNQPQHF.

This chain connects TRBV11-1 to TRBJ2-2, with 7 bases identical to TRBD2. This CDR3 region has 12 residues. Germline CDR1 and CDR2: SGHAT and FQDESV (reference sequence). The trim removed 5 bases at V and 7 bases at J, leaving 1 base unmatched. The CDR3 region has the DNA TGTGCCAGCAGCACGGGGGGCGGGGAGCTGTTTTTT. It yields the protein CASSTGGGELFF.

This sequence joins TRBV3-1 (or the pseudogene TRBV3-2) and TRBJ2-7; 9 bases agree with TRBD1. CDR3 size: 14 residues. V trimming: 4 bases; J trimming: 7 bases; junction bases outside the gene matches: 8. The germline CDR1 and CDR2 sequences are LGHDT and YNNKEL (reference sequence). CDR3 DNA sequence: TGTGCCAGCAGCCTCCGGGACAGGGAATTAGAGCAGTACTTC. Its protein is CASSLRDRELEQYF.

In regard to this clone: One junction end disagrees with the germline gene, perhaps due to a read error. The chain joins TRBV28 to TRBJ1-1, with D unresolved. The CDR3 sequence is 11 residues long. CDR1 is MDHEN, CDR2 SYDVKM, per germline. CDR3 nucleotide sequence: TGTGCCAGCAGCGCCCGGTACACTAGTGACTTT. As protein: CASSARYTSDF.

CDR3 coding DNA: TGTGCCACCACCGGGACACCCCGCGACACTGAAGCTTTCTTT. Its protein is CATTGTPRDTEAFF. The chain combines TRBV24-1 with TRBJ1-1; maybe TRBD1 (6 bases). In germline, CDR1 is KGHDR, CDR2 SFDVKD. The CDR3 contains 14 residues. V was shortened by 8 bases and J by 3 bases, with 15 bases between the two germline ends.

The chain employs TRBV18 and TRBJ1-4; TRBD1 aligns across 8 bases. Looked up from germline, CDR1 is KGHSH and CDR2 is LQKENI. The CDR3 extends over 15 amino acids. Losses at the gene ends were 6 bases for V and 8 bases for J; bases not matched to a gene: 11. Here the CDR3 DNA reads TGTGCCAGCTCCCCCTCCGTGGGGGACAGGGAAAAACTGTTTTTT. Its translation: CASSPSVGDREKLFF.

A note on this clone: This CDR3 is also generated by other DNA sequences in the sample. The chain carries TRBV7-3 and TRBJ2-3; D unclear. Germline values: CDR1 SGHTA, CDR2 FQGTGA. The CDR3 loop spans 12 amino acids. V was pared by 5 bases and J by 5 bases, with 8 bases between. The CDR3 DNA sequence: TGTGCCAGCAGCCCGACTGGAGATACGCAGTATTTT. It encodes CASSPTGDTQYF.

The chain joins TRBV11-2 to TRBJ2-2; D remains ambiguous. Germline values: CDR1 SGHAT, CDR2 FQNNGV. The CDR3 length is 15 residues. V shed 4 bases and J shed 7 bases, with 16 bases lying between them. Written as DNA, the CDR3 is TGTGCCAGCAGCTCGACTCGATTTACGGGCGGGGAGCTGTTTTTT. It codes for CASSSTRFTGGELFF.

The rearrangement joins TRBV10-3 to TRBJ1-2, with D perhaps TRBD1 (6 bases). The CDR3 sequence is 13 residues long. Germline CDR1 reads ENHRY; CDR2 reads SYGVKD. The V gene lost 0 bases and the J gene lost 8 bases, with 10 bases spanning the gap. CDR3 nucleotide sequence: TGTGCCATCAGTGAGTCTTCAGGGGACGGCTACACCTTC. It is translated as CAISESSGDGYTF.

This clone has only a few counts. The genes are TRBV30 and TRBJ2-7; 7 bases align to TRBD1. The length of the CDR3 is 16 residues. V shed 2 bases, J shed 7 bases, and the junction held 17 bases outside the gene matches. In germline, CDR1 is GTSNPN, CDR2 SVGIG (reference sequence). CDR3 in DNA: TGTGCCTGGAGTAATCCGGGACAGACTTTCCCTAGGGAGCAGTACTTC. It encodes CAWSNPGQTFPREQYF.

This rearrangement joins TRBV19 to TRBJ2-3; tentative D call: TRBD2 (5 bases). CDR3 length equals 12 residues. V dropped 8 bases and J dropped 7 bases, with 13 bases sitting between them. Germline V gene data show CDR1 as LNHDA and CDR2 as SQIVND (reference sequence). The CDR3 loop is CASSTERNTQYF. The CDR3 DNA follows: TGTGCCAGTTCAACCGAGCGGAATACGCAGTATTTT.

Only a few counts were recorded for this clone. This chain uses TRBV6-1 with TRBJ2-5, with D maybe TRBD2 (6 bases). The CDR3 loop spans 14 amino acids. V shed 1 base and J shed 1 base, with 7 bases lying between them. Germline CDR1 reads MNHNS; CDR2 reads SASEGT. CDR3 coding DNA: TGTGCCAGCAGTGAAGTGGGGGGCCAAGAGACCCAGTACTTC. It is translated as CASSEVGGQETQYF.

This sequence joins TRBV7-2 and TRBJ2-1; 11 bases are a match to TRBD1. The CDR3 spans 16 residues. Looked up from germline, CDR1 is SGHTA and CDR2 is FQGNSA. The V and J ends lost 0 bases and 6 bases, in that order; junction bases with no gene match: 4. Written as DNA, the CDR3 is TGTGCCAGCAGCTTAGCAGGGACAGGGGGGGGCAATGAGCAGTTCTTC. Translation gives CASSLAGTGGGNEQFF.

This sequence joins TRBV2 and TRBJ1-1, with 10 nucleotides matching TRBD1. Losses at the gene ends were 5 bases for V and 11 bases for J; bases not matched to a gene: 8. This CDR3 contains 13 residues. CDR1 SNHLY and CDR2 FYNNEI come from the germline V gene. The CDR3 reads CASSPGQGYRAFF. CDR3 DNA: TGTGCCAGCAGTCCGGGACAGGGGTATCGGGCTTTCTTT.

The chain couples TRBV24-1 to TRBJ1-1; TRBD1 aligns across 10 bases. Germline CDR1 is KGHDR and CDR2 is SFDVKD. This CDR3 contains 13 residues. Trimming removed 5 bases from V and 10 bases from J; junction bases left unmatched: 6. The DNA of the CDR3 is TGTGCCACCAGTGGGGGACAGGGGTTACGAGCTTTCTTT. Translated, it gives CATSGGQGLRAFF.

This clone was seen only a few times. The CDR3, as DNA: TGTGCCAGCAGCCGTACGGGACAGGACGCCACTGAAGCTTTCTTT. Translation gives CASSRTGQDATEAFF. V usage is TRBV28 and J usage is TRBJ1-1; TRBD1 agrees at 8 bases. The CDR3 runs to 15 residues. Germline CDR1 and CDR2: MDHEN and SYDVKM. V shed 6 bases and J 4 bases; nucleotides not matched to a gene: 10.

The chain uses TRBV28 and TRBJ1-1, with D possibly TRBD1 on 5 matching bases. This CDR3 has 14 residues. Trimming cost V 3 bases and J 1 base, with 9 bases left between them. The V gene's germline CDR1 is MDHEN and CDR2 SYDVKM. The CDR3 DNA reads as TGTGCCAGCAGTTTGGACACCAAGAACACTGAAGCTTTCTTT. Protein product: CASSLDTKNTEAFF.

The V call is TRBV4-3, the J call TRBJ1-4, with D possibly TRBD1 on 5 matching bases. Germline CDR1 LGHNA, CDR2 YSLEER. Between the trimmed V and J ends, which lost 0 bases and 8 bases, there was a span of 13 bases. This CDR3 has 15 residues. CDR3: CASSQDRGGREKLFF. CDR3 coding DNA: TGCGCCAGCAGCCAAGATAGGGGAGGGCGAGAAAAACTGTTTTTT.

The rearrangement uses TRBV7-8 and TRBJ1-2; D unclear. This CDR3 spans 12 amino acids. CDR1 is SGHVS, CDR2 FQNEAQ, per germline. The germline V and J ends were trimmed by 8 bases and 3 bases, with 10 bases remaining between them. CDR3 sequence reads: CASATADYGYTF. The CDR3 nucleotides read TGTGCCAGCGCTACAGCCGACTATGGCTACACCTTC.

The chain combines TRBV2 with TRBJ2-5; D is perhaps TRBD1 (6 bases). The V end lost 6 bases, the J end lost 1 base, and 15 bases lay between the germline ends. Germline CDR1 is SNHLY and CDR2 is FYNNEI. The CDR3 totals 15 residues. The CDR3 loop reads CASRDLDRPQETQYF. The CDR3 DNA reads as TGTGCCAGCAGGGATCTCGACAGGCCCCAAGAGACCCAGTACTTC.

The J gene is TRBJ1-2, the V gene TRBV4-1; TRBD1 matches 10 bases. This CDR3 comprises 18 residues. The germline V gene has CDR1 MGHRA and CDR2 YSYEKL. With V trimmed by 4 bases and J by 6 bases, 17 bases remained unmatched. The CDR3 reads CASSPRRLWDRGFDGYTF. Here the CDR3 DNA reads TGCGCCAGCAGCCCCCGAAGATTATGGGACAGGGGATTCGATGGCTACACCTTC.

This clone was seen once. V is TRBV27 and J is TRBJ1-1, with TRBD1 as a possible D gene (5 bases). The germline V gene has CDR1 MNHEY and CDR2 SMNVEV (reference sequence). Between the trimmed V and J ends, which lost 3 bases and 6 bases, there was a span of 8 bases. CDR3 length: 12 residues. CDR3 bases: TGTGCCAGCAGTTTCCTAGGGGCTGAAGCTTTCTTT. Protein product: CASSFLGAEAFF.

This chain uses TRBV19 with TRBJ2-3, with 8 nucleotides matching TRBD2. V lost 1 base to trimming and J lost 5 bases; unmatched junction nucleotides: 5. The CDR3 length is 15 residues. Germline-derived CDR1 and CDR2 are LNHDA and SQIVND (reference sequence). CDR3 nucleotide sequence: TGTGCCAGTAGTATAGCGGGGGGGAGGATAGATACGCAGTATTTT. Its protein is CASSIAGGRIDTQYF. The variable domain in full, completed from reference TRBV19 and TRBJ2-3, reads DGGITQSPKYLFRKEGQNVTLSCEQNLNHDAMYWYRQDPGQGLRLIYYSQIVNDFQKGDIAEGYSVSREKKESFPLTVTSAQKNPTAFYLCASSIAGGRIDTQYFGPGTRLTVL.

This clone was picked up one time. The rearrangement joins TRBV5-1 to TRBJ1-1, with D maybe TRBD1 (5 bases). V lost 4 bases and J lost 6, with 13 bases in between. This CDR3 is built from 13 residues. Germline assignment: CDR1 SGHRS and CDR2 YFSETQ. CDR3 residues: CASSVGSGAEAFF. For the CDR3, the DNA is TGCGCCAGCAGCGTGGGGTCGGGGGCTGAAGCTTTCTTT.

This clone appeared once. This chain uses TRBV30 with TRBJ1-4; no firm D call. V was clipped by 7 bases and J by 1 base, with 13 bases between them. The length of the CDR3 is 14 residues. Germline V gene data show CDR1 as GTSNPN and CDR2 as SVGIG (reference sequence). DNA of the CDR3: TGTGCCTCCGGCCCGGGAGGAACTAATGAAAAACTGTTTTTT. Amino acid sequence: CASGPGGTNEKLFF.

The chain couples TRBV6-5 to TRBJ1-6, with a tentative D call TRBD1 (6 bases). The ends were cut back, 7 bases at V and 10 bases at J, with 17 bases in the middle. Germline CDR1 is MNHEY and CDR2 is SVGAGI. This CDR3 has 14 amino acids. CDR3 loop: CASTTTRGQSPLHF. The CDR3 DNA follows: TGTGCCAGCACCACCACCAGGGGTCAGTCACCCCTCCACTTT.